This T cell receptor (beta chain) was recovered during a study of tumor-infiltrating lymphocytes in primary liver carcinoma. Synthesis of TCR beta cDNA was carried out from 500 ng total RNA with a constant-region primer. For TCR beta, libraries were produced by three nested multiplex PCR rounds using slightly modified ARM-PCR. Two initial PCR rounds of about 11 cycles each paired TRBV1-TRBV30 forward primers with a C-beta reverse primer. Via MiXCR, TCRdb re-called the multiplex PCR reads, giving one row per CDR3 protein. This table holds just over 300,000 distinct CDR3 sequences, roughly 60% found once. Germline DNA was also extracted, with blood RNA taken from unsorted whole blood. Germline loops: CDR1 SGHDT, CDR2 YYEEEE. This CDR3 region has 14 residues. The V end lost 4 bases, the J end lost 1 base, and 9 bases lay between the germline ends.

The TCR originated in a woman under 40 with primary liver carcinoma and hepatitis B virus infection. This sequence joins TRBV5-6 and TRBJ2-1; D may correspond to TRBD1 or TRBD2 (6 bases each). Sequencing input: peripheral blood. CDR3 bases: TGTGCCAGCAGCCGGGGGCGGTCCTACAATGAGCAGTTCTTC. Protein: CASSRGRSYNEQFF.